These 21 T cell receptor beta chains were all obtained from the same sample, sequenced in a study of cytomegalovirus exposure and HLA in healthy donors. The PCR ran on 60 Vbeta and 13 Jbeta primers. Data came from immunoSEQ multiplex PCR; TCRdb stores just in-frame clones and leaves some out. This sample yields about 89,000 clones, of which about 85% are seen a single time; 7% to 8.5% belongs to the top ten. Sequencing was carried out using PBMCs. Receptor source: a man aged 40-50 years in good health and CMV-seropositive.

The rearrangement links TRBV7-9 to TRBJ2-5; TRBD1 agrees at 10 bases. The CDR3 contains 15 residues. The junction had 8 bases not matched to a gene; V was cut back by 5 bases and J by 5 bases. CDR1 SEHNR and CDR2 FQNEAQ come from the germline V gene (reference sequence). The CDR3 DNA is TGTGCCAGCAGCGCACGGACAGGGGGGACGGAGACCCAGTACTTC. Protein: CASSARTGGTETQYF.

The chain is built from TRBV5-1 and TRBJ2-5; D possibly corresponds to TRBD1 (6 bases). The CDR3 sequence is 14 residues long. CDR1 and CDR2 (germline): SGHRS, YFSETQ. Trimming took off 0 bases at V and 5 bases at J, with 11 bases between the two ends. CDR3 DNA: TGCGCCAGCAGCTTGGGGCAGGGGCCGGAGACCCAGTACTTC. Translation: CASSLGQGPETQYF.

This clone was seen a few times. The DNA for the CDR3 is TGCGCCAGCGGGGGCAGGGGTGGCTACACCTTC. This translates into CASGGRGGYTF. The chain uses TRBV10-1 and TRBJ1-2; TRBD1 is a possible D gene (6 bases). The V end lost 8 bases, the J end lost 7 bases, and 11 bases lay between the germline ends. This CDR3 has 11 residues. CDR1 and CDR2 (germline): WNHNN, SYGVQD (reference sequence).

V and J are TRBV23-1 and TRBJ2-7, with 9 bases that match TRBD2. TRBV23-1 is known as an ORF, though its function is uncertain. Germline trimming cut 4 bases from V and 9 bases from J; bases unmatched to any gene: 28. The CDR3 has 20 amino acids. The CDR3 DNA follows: TGCGCCAGCAGTCCTCACCCTTCTAGCGGGGATCACCCTAATTATCGTTCGCAGTACTTC. As protein: CASSPHPSSGDHPNYRSQYF.

The table lists this clone with a few counts. V is TRBV7-9 and J is TRBJ2-3, with 8 bases aligning to TRBD2. The trim removed 4 bases at V and 0 bases at J, leaving 15 bases unmatched. The CDR3 covers 19 residues. Looked up from germline, CDR1 is SEHNR and CDR2 is FQNEAQ (reference sequence). The CDR3 here is CASSSRSGREAPSTDTQYF. The CDR3 DNA is TGTGCCAGCAGCTCCCGCTCTGGGCGGGAGGCGCCTAGCACAGATACGCAGTATTTT.

V gene TRBV29-1 combines with J gene TRBJ1-2; D is unresolved. V gave up 2 bases and J gave up 4 bases, with 14 bases separating them. Germline lookup yields CDR1 SQVTM and CDR2 ANQGSEA. This CDR3 has 14 amino acids. CDR3 coding DNA: TGCAGCGTTGAATCTGTCAGAGGGTCCTATGGCTACACCTTC. It encodes CSVESVRGSYGYTF.

V is TRBV5-1 and J is TRBJ2-5; D perhaps matches TRBD1 (6 bases). The CDR3 consists of 16 residues. V was cut by 3 bases and J by 1 base, with 16 bases left in between. From germline, CDR1 is SGHRS and CDR2 YFSETQ. In DNA, the CDR3 is TGCGCCAGCAGCTCCACCGGCAGGGGCGGCCAAGAGACCCAGTACTTC. Translated, it gives CASSSTGRGGQETQYF.

V gene TRBV4-1 combines with J gene TRBJ1-2; 9 nucleotides match TRBD1. The CDR3 loop spans 18 amino acids. CDR1 and CDR2 from the germline V gene are MGHRA and YSYEKL. With V trimmed by 2 bases and J by 2 bases, 12 bases remained unmatched. The CDR3 region is CASSQSFLPGTGNYGYTF. The CDR3 DNA follows: TGCGCCAGCAGCCAAAGCTTCTTGCCCGGGACAGGGAACTATGGCTACACCTTC.

This clone has only one observation. The chain joins TRBV5-1 to TRBJ2-7; D is uncertain. Trimming removed 0 bases from V and 2 bases from J, with 6 bases in between. This CDR3 spans 13 amino acids. The V gene's germline CDR1 is SGHRS and CDR2 YFSETQ. The CDR3 is CASSLDGAYEQYF. CDR3 DNA: TGCGCCAGCAGCTTGGACGGAGCCTACGAGCAGTACTTC.

The genes are TRBV29-1 and TRBJ2-7, with D unresolved. The CDR3 extends over 12 amino acids. With 5 bases removed from V and 3 bases from J, the gap between germline ends came to 11 bases. The germline gives CDR1 SQVTM, CDR2 ANQGSEA. The CDR3 protein is CSVLASNYEQYF. DNA of the CDR3: TGCAGCGTTCTCGCTAGTAACTACGAGCAGTACTTC.

V is TRBV11-2 and J is TRBJ1-1, with TRBD1 identical over 10 bases. V shed 5 bases and J 1 base; nucleotides not matched to a gene: 4. Germline V gene sequence: CDR1 SGHAT, CDR2 FQNNGV. The CDR3 runs 15 residues. In DNA form, the CDR3 reads TGTGCCAGCAGCCCGCGACAGGGGGCGAACACTGAAGCTTTCTTT. This gives the protein CASSPRQGANTEAFF. Using reference TRBV11-2 and TRBJ1-1 for the parts outside the CDR3, the full variable domain is EAGVAQSPRYKIIEKRQSVAFWCNPISGHATLYWYQQILGQGPKLLIQFQNNGVVDDSQLPKDRFSAERLKGVDSTLKIQPAKLEDSAVYLCASSPRQGANTEAFFGQGTRLTVV.

The V gene is TRBV9, the J gene TRBJ1-4; D perhaps matches TRBD1 (6 bases). Germline assignment: CDR1 SGDLS and CDR2 YYNGEE. V was cut by 0 bases and J by 1 base, with 7 bases left in between. The CDR3 has 15 amino acids. CDR3 in DNA: TGTGCCAGCAGCGTAGGGGGGCTAACTAATGAAAAACTGTTTTTT. It translates to CASSVGGLTNEKLFF.

V is TRBV5-1 and J is TRBJ1-4; 9 positions agree with TRBD1. The germline V gene has CDR1 SGHRS and CDR2 YFSETQ. The length of the CDR3 is 13 residues. J lost 8 bases, V lost 4 bases, and 3 bases had no gene match. CDR3 coding DNA: TGCGCCAGCAGCCGGACAGGGGACGAAAAACTGTTTTTT. It is translated as CASSRTGDEKLFF.

The chain has TRBV6-1 and TRBJ1-4, with D possibly being TRBD1 (6 bases). The germline V gene encodes CDR1 MNHNS and CDR2 SASEGT. V was trimmed by 6 bases and J by 5 bases, leaving 13 bases between them. The CDR3 runs to 14 residues. CDR3 nucleotides: TGTGCCAGCAGGGAGAGGGGGAACAATGAAAAACTGTTTTTT. Amino acid sequence: CASRERGNNEKLFF.

This clone has more than one count but fewer than ten. The chain links TRBV6-5 to TRBJ1-2; maybe TRBD1 (5 bases). Trimming cost V 2 bases and J 6 bases, with 13 bases left between them. The CDR3 is made up of 14 amino acids. The V gene's germline CDR1 is MNHEY and CDR2 SVGAGI. CDR3 sequence reads: CASSYRRGGNGYTF. CDR3 nucleotides: TGTGCCAGCAGTTACCGACGGGGGGGGAATGGCTACACCTTC.

This chain connects TRBV19 to TRBJ1-3; a weak D match, TRBD1 (5 bases). Per the germline V gene, CDR1 is LNHDA and CDR2 is SQIVND (reference sequence). The ends were cut back, 5 bases at V and 0 bases at J, with 14 bases in the middle. This CDR3 region has 16 residues. CDR3 DNA: TGTGCCAGTAGTCCGGCCCGAGACAGCTCTGGAAACACCATATATTTT. The encoded protein is CASSPARDSSGNTIYF.

This clone was counted a few times. V is TRBV7-3 and J is TRBJ2-7; D uncertain. Looked up from germline, CDR1 is SGHTA and CDR2 is FQGTGA. Between the trimmed V and J ends, which lost 2 bases and 0 bases, there was a span of 11 bases. This CDR3 has 15 residues. The CDR3 loop reads CASSLLAESSYEQYF. The CDR3 region has the DNA TGTGCCAGCAGCTTACTTGCGGAAAGCTCCTACGAGCAGTACTTC.

The chain carries TRBV6-1 and TRBJ2-1; 8 nucleotides line up with TRBD2. The V and J ends lost 0 bases and 7 bases, in that order; junction bases with no gene match: 5. The CDR3 covers 15 residues. Germline V CDR1 and CDR2: MNHNS, SASEGT. CDR3 loop: CASSEAAGGKNEQFF. The CDR3 DNA reads TGTGCCAGCAGTGAAGCGGCGGGAGGTAAAAATGAGCAGTTCTTC.

This clone was counted a single time. The rearrangement links TRBV1 to TRBJ2-1; the table's TRBD2 call for D was not verified on the DNA. TRBV1 is given as a pseudogene. The CDR3 length is 16 residues. As DNA, the CDR3 is TGCACCAGTCTAAATACCGGGACTAGTCGGGTGCGTGAGCAGTTCTTC. Residues: CTSLNTGTSRVREQFF.

The chain joins TRBV9 to TRBJ2-7; weak D call: TRBD1 (6 bases). The CDR3 extends over 15 amino acids. Germline-derived CDR1 and CDR2 are SGDLS and YYNGEE. Trimming pared 4 bases from V and 3 bases from J, leaving 17 bases between. The CDR3 loop reads CASSPSGTTYYEQYF. The DNA for the CDR3 is TGTGCCAGCAGCCCCTCCGGGACAACGTACTACGAGCAGTACTTC.

The chain carries TRBV5-4 and TRBJ1-2; tentatively, D is TRBD1 (5 bases). Trimming stripped 0 bases from V and 0 bases from J, with 15 bases between. The CDR3 is made up of 17 amino acids. CDR1 is SGHNT, CDR2 YYREEE, per germline (reference sequence). CDR3 sequence (DNA): TGTGCCAGCAGCTTGGGGGGCCCCCCGGGAGCTAACTATGGCTACACCTTC. This codes for CASSLGGPPGANYGYTF.